This T cell receptor (beta chain) was retrieved from a study of pediatric ulcerative colitis. Measured with immunoSEQ multiplex PCR; TCRdb has only the in-frame clones, and not every one. This table has fewer than 30,000 clones, more than 65% appearing once. The rectum was sampled with one to two pinch biopsies at colonoscopy. Before the diagnostic colonoscopy, ulcerative colitis patients were free of immunosuppressive medication. Deletions cut 4 bases from V and 9 bases from J, with 10 bases between. Germline V gene data show CDR1 as WSHSY and CDR2 as SAAADI. The CDR3 length is 12 residues. The sequence was obtained from a boy between 10 and 17 years old with severe ulcerative colitis. J is TRBJ2-1 and V is TRBV10-2; perhaps TRBD1 as D (6 bases). The specimen was gut tissue. The CDR3 DNA reads as TGCGCCAGCAGTGGGACAGTGGGTGAGCAGTTCTTC. Translation: CASSGTVGEQFF.